The rows below give T cell receptor beta chains drawn from one sample of a study of cytomegalovirus exposure and HLA in healthy donors. Profiled with immunoSEQ multiplex PCR; TCRdb holds only in-frame clones, not every one. Counted here are about 130,000 clones, about 80% occurring once; the ten biggest clones make up 1% to 1.5%. Input material: PBMCs. These receptors originate from a girl aged 2-10 years in good health and CMV-seronegative. Each CDR3 is given with its conserved first and last residue. Each record gives: V gene, clone size, J gene, D gene, CDR3 protein, CDR3 DNA. The D gene is left open where the match is weak. Size values are once, few and many counts, or a class for expanded clones, and some rows have none.

v_gene: TRBV27; abundance: -; j_gene: TRBJ2-5; d_gene: -; CDR3aa: CASSPSPLRIQETQYF; CDR3nt: TGTGCCAGCAGTCCCTCCCCACTACGGATCCAAGAGACCCAGTACTTC
v_gene: TRBV6-1; abundance: once; j_gene: TRBJ1-2; d_gene: -; CDR3aa: CASTAGTYFSYGYTF; CDR3nt: TGTGCCAGCACCGCCGGGACATACTTCAGTTATGGCTACACCTTC
v_gene: TRBV4-3; abundance: -; j_gene: TRBJ2-1; d_gene: TRBD2; CDR3aa: CASSQGGPGTSGSNEQFF; CDR3nt: TGCGCCAGCAGCCAAGGTGGCCCCGGGACTAGCGGAAGTAATGAGCAGTTCTTC
v_gene: TRBV5-4; abundance: -; j_gene: TRBJ1-1; d_gene: -; CDR3aa: CASSFAGQNTEAFF; CDR3nt: TGTGCCAGCAGCTTCGCCGGACAGAACACTGAAGCTTTCTTT
v_gene: TRBV5-1; abundance: -; j_gene: TRBJ2-2; d_gene: TRBD2; CDR3aa: CASSNRTSGGTGELFF; CDR3nt: TGCGCCAGCAGCAACCGGACTAGCGGCGGGACCGGGGAGCTGTTTTTT
v_gene: TRBV9; abundance: -; j_gene: TRBJ2-1; d_gene: TRBD2; CDR3aa: CASSVVASGTYNEQFF; CDR3nt: TGTGCCAGCAGCGTAGTTGCTAGCGGGACCTACAATGAGCAGTTCTTC
v_gene: TRBV6-6; abundance: -; j_gene: TRBJ2-5; d_gene: -; CDR3aa: CASSYSKGRLETQYF; CDR3nt: TGTGCCAGCAGTTACTCGAAGGGGCGGTTAGAGACCCAGTACTTC
v_gene: TRBV10-2; abundance: -; j_gene: TRBJ1-5; d_gene: TRBD1; CDR3aa: CASSETGQGPNQPQHF; CDR3nt: TGCGCCAGCAGTGAGACAGGACAGGGCCCCAATCAGCCCCAGCATTTT
v_gene: TRBV7-6; abundance: -; j_gene: TRBJ2-2; d_gene: TRBD1; CDR3aa: CASSVGQGASGELFF; CDR3nt: TGTGCCAGCAGCGTAGGACAGGGGGCCAGCGGGGAGCTGTTTTTT
v_gene: TRBV29-1; abundance: -; j_gene: TRBJ2-1; d_gene: -; CDR3aa: CSVSGRGPHLDNEQFF; CDR3nt: TGCAGCGTATCCGGGCGGGGCCCCCACCTGGACAATGAGCAGTTCTTC
v_gene: TRBV5-4; abundance: -; j_gene: TRBJ2-3; d_gene: TRBD2; CDR3aa: CASSLALAGGSADTQYF; CDR3nt: TGTGCCAGCAGCTTGGCACTAGCGGGAGGTTCTGCGGATACGCAGTATTTT
v_gene: TRBV6-4; abundance: -; j_gene: TRBJ2-5; d_gene: -; CDR3aa: CASDGLTQYF; CDR3nt: TGTGCCAGCGACGGGTTGACCCAGTACTTC
v_gene: TRBV6-5; abundance: -; j_gene: TRBJ1-1; d_gene: -; CDR3aa: CASSFHRNTEAFF; CDR3nt: TGTGCCAGCAGTTTCCACAGGAACACTGAAGCTTTCTTT
v_gene: TRBV27; abundance: -; j_gene: TRBJ1-1; d_gene: -; CDR3aa: CASSFTIGGTEAFF; CDR3nt: TGTGCCAGCAGTTTTACGATAGGGGGCACTGAAGCTTTCTTT
v_gene: TRBV7-9; abundance: few; j_gene: TRBJ1-1; d_gene: TRBD1; CDR3aa: CASSLRTGYGAFF; CDR3nt: TGTGCCAGCAGCTTACGGACAGGGTACGGAGCTTTCTTT
v_gene: TRBV29-1; abundance: -; j_gene: TRBJ1-5; d_gene: TRBD1; CDR3aa: CSVTGGGSNQPQHF; CDR3nt: TGCAGCGTTACAGGGGGAGGTAGCAATCAGCCCCAGCATTTT
v_gene: TRBV28; abundance: -; j_gene: TRBJ2-3; d_gene: TRBD1; CDR3aa: CASSLARGHGDTQYF; CDR3nt: TGTGCCAGCAGTTTAGCCAGGGGGCATGGAGATACGCAGTATTTT
v_gene: TRBV6-4; abundance: -; j_gene: TRBJ2-7; d_gene: TRBD2; CDR3aa: CASSETSYTHEQYF; CDR3nt: TGTGCCAGCAGTGAGACTAGCTACACCCACGAGCAGTACTTC
v_gene: TRBV4-1; abundance: -; j_gene: TRBJ2-4; d_gene: -; CDR3aa: CASSQLTEIKNIQYF; CDR3nt: TGCGCCAGCAGCCAACTGACAGAAATCAAAAACATTCAGTACTTC
v_gene: TRBV28; abundance: -; j_gene: TRBJ1-4; d_gene: -; CDR3aa: CASRTGPPTNEKLFF; CDR3nt: TGTGCCAGCAGGACAGGTCCCCCAACTAATGAAAAACTGTTTTTT
v_gene: TRBV6-1; abundance: -; j_gene: TRBJ1-1; d_gene: -; CDR3aa: CASSAEIGDMNTEAFF; CDR3nt: TGTGCCAGCAGTGCCGAGATTGGGGACATGAACACTGAAGCTTTCTTT
v_gene: TRBV2; abundance: -; j_gene: TRBJ2-7; d_gene: -; CDR3aa: CASGRERYF; CDR3nt: TGTGCCAGCGGCCGGGAGCGGTACTTC
v_gene: TRBV30; abundance: -; j_gene: TRBJ1-4; d_gene: -; CDR3aa: CAWSQGLSNEKLFF; CDR3nt: TGTGCCTGGAGTCAGGGACTGAGTAATGAAAAACTGTTTTTT
v_gene: TRBV7-2; abundance: -; j_gene: TRBJ2-1; d_gene: -; CDR3aa: CASSLSGRGSYNEQFF; CDR3nt: TGTGCCAGCAGCTTATCGGGCAGGGGCTCCTACAATGAGCAGTTCTTC
v_gene: TRBV18; abundance: once; j_gene: TRBJ2-1; d_gene: TRBD2; CDR3aa: CASSPPAGRARNEQFF; CDR3nt: TGTGCCAGCTCACCCCCAGCCGGGAGGGCCCGTAATGAGCAGTTCTTC
v_gene: TRBV5-8; abundance: -; j_gene: TRBJ2-5; d_gene: -; CDR3aa: CASSLGGLQETQYF; CDR3nt: TGTGCCAGCAGCCTGGGGGGACTGCAAGAGACCCAGTACTTC
v_gene: TRBV4-1; abundance: -; j_gene: TRBJ1-4; d_gene: -; CDR3aa: CASSHGRGGRNEKLFF; CDR3nt: TGCGCCAGCAGCCACGGTAGGGGAGGCCGTAATGAAAAACTGTTTTTT
v_gene: TRBV7-6; abundance: -; j_gene: TRBJ2-7; d_gene: TRBD1; CDR3aa: CASSPGQGRNEQYF; CDR3nt: TGTGCCAGCAGCCCCGGACAGGGACGGAACGAGCAGTACTTC
v_gene: TRBV13; abundance: -; j_gene: TRBJ1-6; d_gene: -; CDR3aa: CASSLATGGRALHF; CDR3nt: TGTGCCAGCAGCTTAGCCACGGGAGGAAGGGCCCTCCACTTT
v_gene: TRBV10-3; abundance: few; j_gene: TRBJ1-1; d_gene: -; CDR3aa: CASRDNQNTEAFF; CDR3nt: TGTGCCTCAAGGGACAACCAGAACACTGAAGCTTTCTTT
v_gene: TRBV4-2; abundance: -; j_gene: TRBJ2-5; d_gene: TRBD2; CDR3aa: CASSLYQAGLAGGREQETQYF; CDR3nt: TGTGCCAGCAGCCTCTACCAAGCCGGACTAGCGGGGGGGAGAGAACAAGAGACCCAGTACTTC
v_gene: TRBV19; abundance: -; j_gene: TRBJ1-5; d_gene: -; CDR3aa: CASSIERAPMAQHF; CDR3nt: TGTGCCAGTAGTATCGAGAGGGCTCCCATGGCCCAGCATTTT
v_gene: TRBV6-1; abundance: -; j_gene: TRBJ1-2; d_gene: -; CDR3aa: CASIGQSHPGGYTF; CDR3nt: TGTGCCAGCATTGGGCAGTCCCACCCAGGGGGCTACACCTTC
v_gene: TRBV19; abundance: -; j_gene: TRBJ2-2; d_gene: TRBD2; CDR3aa: CASSIRSGSGAGELFF; CDR3nt: TGTGCCAGTAGTATTAGGAGCGGGAGCGGCGCCGGGGAGCTGTTTTTT
v_gene: TRBV5-8; abundance: -; j_gene: TRBJ2-1; d_gene: -; CDR3aa: CASSIDGGNEQFF; CDR3nt: TGTGCCAGCAGCATCGATGGGGGGAATGAGCAGTTCTTC
v_gene: TRBV7-8; abundance: -; j_gene: TRBJ2-1; d_gene: -; CDR3aa: CASSLRRTAVAYNEQFF; CDR3nt: TGTGCCAGCAGCTTACGGAGGACAGCCGTGGCTTACAATGAGCAGTTCTTC
v_gene: TRBV4-3; abundance: -; j_gene: TRBJ2-1; d_gene: TRBD2; CDR3aa: CASSQDSDGGAYNEQFF; CDR3nt: TGCGCCAGCAGCCAAGATTCGGACGGGGGGGCCTACAATGAGCAGTTCTTC
v_gene: TRBV19; abundance: -; j_gene: TRBJ1-4; d_gene: -; CDR3aa: CASSLTAYEKLFF; CDR3nt: TGTGCCAGTAGCCTGACAGCGTATGAAAAACTGTTTTTT
v_gene: TRBV19; abundance: -; j_gene: TRBJ2-7; d_gene: TRBD1; CDR3aa: CASSIEGTGSYEQYF; CDR3nt: TGTGCCAGTAGTATAGAGGGGACAGGCTCCTACGAGCAGTACTTC
v_gene: TRBV27; abundance: -; j_gene: TRBJ2-3; d_gene: -; CDR3aa: CASSKDTSTDTQYF; CDR3nt: TGTGCCAGCAGCAAAGATACTAGCACAGATACGCAGTATTTT
v_gene: TRBV28; abundance: -; j_gene: TRBJ1-3; d_gene: -; CDR3aa: CATVGGSSGNTIYF; CDR3nt: TGTGCCACAGTCGGGGGGAGCTCTGGAAACACCATATATTTT
v_gene: TRBV9; abundance: once; j_gene: TRBJ1-6; d_gene: -; CDR3aa: CASSPWGGGGRDSPLHF; CDR3nt: TGTGCCAGCAGCCCCTGGGGAGGGGGAGGAAGAGATTCACCCCTCCACTTT
v_gene: TRBV19; abundance: -; j_gene: TRBJ2-2; d_gene: TRBD1; CDR3aa: CASSGGQVTGELFF; CDR3nt: TGTGCCAGTAGTGGTGGACAGGTAACCGGGGAGCTGTTTTTT
v_gene: TRBV18; abundance: -; j_gene: TRBJ1-1; d_gene: -; CDR3aa: CASSGQLNTEAFF; CDR3nt: TGTGCCAGCTCCGGACAGCTGAACACTGAAGCTTTCTTT
v_gene: TRBV7-2; abundance: -; j_gene: TRBJ2-2; d_gene: TRBD2; CDR3aa: CASSRLAGELFF; CDR3nt: TGTGCCAGCAGCCGACTAGCGGGGGAGCTGTTTTTT
v_gene: TRBV5-8; abundance: -; j_gene: TRBJ2-5; d_gene: TRBD1; CDR3aa: CASSLGQGKGETQYF; CDR3nt: TGTGCCAGCAGCTTAGGACAGGGAAAAGGAGAGACCCAGTACTTC
v_gene: TRBV6-5; abundance: -; j_gene: TRBJ1-2; d_gene: -; CDR3aa: CASSYSQGGGYTF; CDR3nt: TGTGCCAGCAGTTACTCACAGGGTGGTGGCTACACCTTC
v_gene: TRBV19; abundance: few; j_gene: TRBJ1-1; d_gene: TRBD1; CDR3aa: CASRQGVNGAEAFF; CDR3nt: TGTGCCAGTAGGCAGGGGGTGAATGGGGCTGAAGCTTTCTTT
v_gene: TRBV27; abundance: -; j_gene: TRBJ2-7; d_gene: TRBD2; CDR3aa: CATKPSGTSGRDLSYEQYF; CDR3nt: TGTGCCACCAAACCCTCCGGGACTAGCGGGAGGGACCTCTCCTACGAGCAGTACTTC
v_gene: TRBV7-9; abundance: -; j_gene: TRBJ1-4; d_gene: -; CDR3aa: CASSLGRTTNEKLFF; CDR3nt: TGTGCCAGCAGCTTAGGTAGAACAACTAATGAAAAACTGTTTTTT
v_gene: TRBV6-6; abundance: few; j_gene: TRBJ2-1; d_gene: -; CDR3aa: CASSYRGTEQFF; CDR3nt: TGTGCCAGCAGTTACCGGGGAACTGAGCAGTTCTTC
v_gene: TRBV7-3; abundance: -; j_gene: TRBJ2-1; d_gene: -; CDR3aa: CASSPTSMREQFF; CDR3nt: TGTGCCAGCAGCCCCACTTCAATGCGTGAGCAGTTCTTC
v_gene: TRBV19; abundance: -; j_gene: TRBJ2-3; d_gene: -; CDR3aa: CASRSGPYTDTQYF; CDR3nt: TGTGCCAGTAGGAGCGGGCCCTACACAGATACGCAGTATTTT